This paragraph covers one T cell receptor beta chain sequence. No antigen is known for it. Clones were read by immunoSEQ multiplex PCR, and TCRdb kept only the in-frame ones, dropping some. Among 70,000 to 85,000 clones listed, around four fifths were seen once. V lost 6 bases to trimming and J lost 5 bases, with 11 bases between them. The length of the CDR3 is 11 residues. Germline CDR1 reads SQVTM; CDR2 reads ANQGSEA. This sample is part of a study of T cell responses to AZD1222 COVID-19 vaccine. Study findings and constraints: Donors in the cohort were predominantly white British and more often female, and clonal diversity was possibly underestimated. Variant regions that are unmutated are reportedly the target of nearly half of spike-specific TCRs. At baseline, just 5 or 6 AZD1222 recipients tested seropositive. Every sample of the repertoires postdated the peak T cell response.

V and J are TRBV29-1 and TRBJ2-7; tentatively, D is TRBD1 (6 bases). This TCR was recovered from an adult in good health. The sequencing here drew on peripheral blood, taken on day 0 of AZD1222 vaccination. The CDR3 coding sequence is TGCAGCGTGAGCCACAGGGACGAGCAGTACTTC. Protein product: CSVSHRDEQYF.